Below, one T cell receptor beta chain is given with its context. As yet, its antigen is unknown. 60 Vbeta and 13 Jbeta primers were used in PCR. Only in-frame clones appear in the TCRdb table, and some are missing; sequencing was by immunoSEQ multiplex PCR. The sample lists roughly 80,000 clones, about 88% occurring once. The sample is drawn from a study of cytomegalovirus exposure and HLA in healthy donors. General study findings and limits: In a later analysis, the majority of CMV-associated beta chains seemingly showed HLA restriction. The authors later found HLA-associated TCR beta chains more clonally expanded than equally common others. Solely CMV serostatus was available to characterize immune exposure. Sequencing likely generated an artifact that appeared as a cluster of highly shared sequence variants.

V shed 1 base, J shed 4 bases, and the junction held 1 base outside the gene matches. The CDR3 is made up of 14 amino acids. CDR1 is MNHNS, CDR2 SASEGT, per germline. The chain recombines TRBV6-1 with TRBJ1-5; 7 positions agree with TRBD1. This clonotype was sampled from a woman in her forties or fifties in good health and CMV-seronegative. The source material was PBMCs. The CDR3 nucleotides read TGTGCCAGCAGTGAAGGGGACAGTAATCAGCCCCAGCATTTT. It yields the protein CASSEGDSNQPQHF.